These T cell receptor beta chains were read from a single sample in a study of graft-versus-host responses after intestinal transplantation. These receptors' targets are unknown. Data came from immunoSEQ multiplex PCR; TCRdb stores just in-frame clones and leaves some out. Among 90,000 to 150,000 clones listed, 90% to 95% were seen once. Sequencing was performed on unstimulated CD4+ T cells sorted from spleen or lymph node cells, taken before intestinal transplant. Receptors originate from a human donor who received an intestinal transplant. The CDR3 runs from the conserved cysteine through the conserved F or W. A D gene is named only where the DNA matches it firmly. Rows give clone size only sometimes, using once, few, many, or a class for an expanded clone.

TRBJ1-2 TRBV6-5 16 once - TGTGCCAGCAGTTCATCGCCACTGTTTACTAACTATGGCTACACCTTC CASSSSPLFTNYGYTF
TRBJ1-6 TRBV25-1 15 - - TGTGCCAGCCGCCTCGCCGGGACGGGGTTTTCACCCCTCCACTTT CASRLAGTGFSPLHF
TRBJ2-2 TRBV4-1 13 - - TGCGCCAGCAGCCAAGATCTCCTGGGGGAGCTGTTTTTT CASSQDLLGELFF
TRBJ2-7 TRBV28 13 - - TGTGCCAGCACCTCACAGGGAACGGGCGAGCAGTACTTC CASTSQGTGEQYF
TRBJ2-3 TRBV10-3 16 - TRBD2 TGTGCCATCAGTGGCCTCCGACTAGCGAGCACAGATACGCAGTATTTT CAISGLRLASTDTQYF
TRBJ1-2 TRBV2 13 - TRBD1 TGTGCCAGCGTGGACAGGGGGAAAGGGGGCTACACCTTC CASVDRGKGGYTF
TRBJ1-1 TRBV6-5 14 - - TGTGCCAGCAGCCGCATCGGACAGAACACTGAAGCTTTCTTT CASSRIGQNTEAFF
TRBJ1-1 TRBV5-1 13 - TRBD1 TGCGCCAGCCGTGGACAGGGGTACACTGAAGCTTTCTTT CASRGQGYTEAFF
TRBJ2-1 TRBV6-1 15 - - TGTGCCAGCAGTGATCCGGGACGGCTCGAGGATGAGCAGTTCTTC CASSDPGRLEDEQFF
TRBJ1-2 TRBV5-6 13 - - TGTGCCAGCAGCTTGATAACCGGGGATGGCTACACCTTC CASSLITGDGYTF
TRBJ2-2 TRBV7-2 15 few TRBD1 TGTGCCAGCAGCTTAGCCAGGACAGGGCCCGGGGAGCTGTTTTTT CASSLARTGPGELFF
TRBJ2-7 TRBV19 18 few TRBD1 TGTGCCAGTAGCCCAACGAATAGAGGGGGCTCAAGCTTCCACGAGCAGTACTTC CASSPTNRGGSSFHEQYF
TRBJ2-5 TRBV5-1 14 - - TGCGCCAGCACCTCATTCACATCTCAAGAGACCCAGTACTTC CASTSFTSQETQYF
TRBJ2-3 TRBV9 14 - - TGTGCCAGCAGCCGACAGGGACTCACAGATACGCAGTATTTT CASSRQGLTDTQYF
TRBJ2-7 TRBV28 13 - - TGTGCCAGCAGTTTTGGACAGTCCTACGAGCAGTACTTC CASSFGQSYEQYF
TRBJ1-1 TRBV7-3 13 - - TGTGCCAGCAGCTTACAGATGAACACTGAAGCTTTCTTT CASSLQMNTEAFF
TRBJ2-1 TRBV2 13 - - TGTGCCAGCAGTCTTTACCCTACCAATGAGCAGTTCTTC CASSLYPTNEQFF
TRBJ1-2 TRBV19 15 - - TGTGCCAGTAGGATCCACCTCCGGGCGAACTATGGCTACACCTTC CASRIHLRANYGYTF
TRBJ2-7 TRBV28 15 - - TGTGCCAGCAGCCTGGAGCGGGCACCTTCCTACGAGCAGTACTTC CASSLERAPSYEQYF
TRBJ2-7 TRBV19 15 - TRBD2 TGTGCCAGTAGTATAGTACTAGCGGCGAGTTACGAGCAGTACTTC CASSIVLAASYEQYF
TRBJ2-1 TRBV7-3 17 - TRBD2 TGTGCCAGCAGCTTAAACGCCGGGACTAGCGGCAACAATGAGCAGTTCTTC CASSLNAGTSGNNEQFF
TRBJ2-3 TRBV18 16 - TRBD2 TGTGCCAGCTCACCCCGACTAGCGGGAGGGGTGGATACGCAGTATTTT CASSPRLAGGVDTQYF
TRBJ1-5 TRBV19 18 - - TGTGCCAGTAGTATAGGCGTCGTTTGGGACGGTAGCAATCAGCCCCAGCATTTT CASSIGVVWDGSNQPQHF
TRBJ2-7 TRBV5-1 15 - TRBD1 TGCGCCAGCAGCCCGGGTGGGGACAGAGTCTACGAGCAGTACTTC CASSPGGDRVYEQYF
TRBJ1-4 TRBV9 16 - - TGTGCCAGCAGCGTTTCTTTCGGCAGGACTAATGAAAAACTGTTTTTT CASSVSFGRTNEKLFF
TRBJ1-5 TRBV19 12 few - TGTGCCAGTAGTATAGTCGATCAGCCCCAGCATTTT CASSIVDQPQHF
TRBJ1-1 TRBV5-1 13 - - TGCGCCAGCAGCTTGGAAGGGGGCACTGAAGCTTTCTTT CASSLEGGTEAFF
TRBJ1-1 TRBV18 15 - - TGTGCCAGCTCACCAAGGGGAGGGGCCTACACTGAAGCTTTCTTT CASSPRGGAYTEAFF
TRBJ2-7 TRBV28 15 once TRBD2 TGTGCCAGCAGTCTTTGGACTAGCGGGAGTTACGAGCAGTACTTC CASSLWTSGSYEQYF
TRBJ1-1 TRBV30 11 - - TGTGCCTGGAATGGACGGACTGAAGCTTTCTTT CAWNGRTEAFF
TRBJ1-2 TRBV19 14 - - TGTGCCAGTACAGACCTGGGCGAGTCCTATGGCTACACCTTC CASTDLGESYGYTF
TRBJ2-2 TRBV5-1 16 - TRBD2 TGCGCCAGCAGCTTGGGTGCCAGCGGGAGGTCCGGGGAGCTGTTTTTT CASSLGASGRSGELFF
TRBJ2-7 TRBV10-3 14 - TRBD1 TGTGCCATCAGTGAGTCAGACAGGGGGCACGAGCAGTACTTC CAISESDRGHEQYF
TRBJ1-2 TRBV6-5 14 - TRBD1 TGTGCCAGCAGTTACCGGGGACAGGGAGGGGGCTACACCTTC CASSYRGQGGGYTF
TRBJ1-1 TRBV11-1 14 - - TGTGCCAGCACCATAGGCGGGGGGAACACTGAAGCTTTCTTT CASTIGGGNTEAFF
TRBJ2-7 TRBV27 16 - TRBD2 TGTGCCAGCAGTTACGGCGGGGGGTTGTCTCCCTACGAGCAGTACTTC CASSYGGGLSPYEQYF
TRBJ2-5 TRBV10-2 12 once - TGCGCCAGCGGACTGATCCAAGAGACCCAGTACTTC CASGLIQETQYF
TRBJ2-1 TRBV11-2 13 - TRBD1 TGTGCCACCCGAGACAGGGGCAACAATGAGCAGTTCTTC CATRDRGNNEQFF
TRBJ1-5 TRBV6-1 12 - - TGTGCCAGCAGTGAAAGTGGTCAGCCCCAGCATTTT CASSESGQPQHF
TRBJ2-7 TRBV10-1 13 once TRBD1 TGCGCCAGCAGCTCAGGGGGCGCGGACCGGCAGTACTTC CASSSGGADRQYF
TRBJ1-1 TRBV11-1 14 - TRBD1 TGTGCCAGCAGACTCACAGGGGGAAGCACTGAAGCTTTCTTT CASRLTGGSTEAFF
TRBJ2-2 TRBV10-1 16 - TRBD2 TGCGCCAGGCAACTAGCGGGGCATATAGTCACCGGGGAGCTGTTTTTT CARQLAGHIVTGELFF
TRBJ2-7 TRBV29-1 11 - - TGCAGCGTGTCCGGAGCTAGCGAGCAGTACTTC CSVSGASEQYF
TRBJ1-2 TRBV6-1 13 - TRBD1 TGTGCCAGCACTACGGGACAGAACTATGGCTACACCTTC CASTTGQNYGYTF
TRBJ1-2 TRBV4-1 13 - - TGCGCCAGCAGCCAAGGGGGGATTCATGGCTACACCTTC CASSQGGIHGYTF